These 16 T cell receptor beta chains originate from one sample sequenced in a study of cytomegalovirus exposure and HLA in healthy donors. The method was immunoSEQ multiplex PCR; TCRdb's version includes in-frame clones alone and lacks a portion of them. The table records about 240,000 clones, approximately 84% of them present only once. The sequencing input was PBMCs. These receptors all stem from a woman aged 25 to 45 in good health and CMV-seropositive.

CDR3 DNA sequence: TGTGCCAGCAGTGAAGTAGCGGGGATCTACGAGCAGTACTTC. Residues: CASSEVAGIYEQYF. The gene calls are TRBV6-1 and TRBJ2-7; TRBD2 matches at 8 bases. After removal of 1 base from V and 3 bases from J, the junction contained 2 bases not matched to a gene. The CDR3 totals 14 residues. CDR1 and CDR2 (germline): MNHNS, SASEGT.

This clone was seen ten or more times. V and J are TRBV2 and TRBJ2-7; 10 bases align to TRBD2. Germline trimming cut 6 bases from V and 3 bases from J; bases unmatched to any gene: 5. Germline CDR1 SNHLY, CDR2 FYNNEI. CDR3 length: 14 amino acids. The CDR3 here is CASRRTSGNYEQYF. In nucleotides, the CDR3 is TGTGCCAGCAGGCGGACTAGCGGTAACTACGAGCAGTACTTC. Drawing the rest from reference TRBV2 and TRBJ2-7, the complete variable domain is EPEVTQTPSHQVTQMGQEVILRCVPISNHLYFYWYRQILGQKVEFLVSFYNNEISEKSEIFDDQFSVERPDGSNFTLKIRSTKLEDSAMYFCASRRTSGNYEQYFGPGTRLTVT.

The chain has TRBV11-3 and TRBJ2-7, with D uncertain. The CDR3 length is 14 residues. Germline lookup yields CDR1 SGHNT and CDR2 YENEEA. Trimming cost V 5 bases and J 0 bases, with 11 bases left between them. CDR3 sequence (DNA): TGTGCCAGCAGCCGTACAGTGGGCTCCTACGAGCAGTACTTC. It translates to CASSRTVGSYEQYF.

V gene TRBV25-1 combines with J gene TRBJ2-3; tentatively, D is TRBD1 (6 bases). Trimming left V 1 base short and J 0 bases short, with 11 bases between. This CDR3 contains 16 residues. CDR1 is MGHDK and CDR2 is SYGVNS in the germline V gene. CDR3 sequence: CASSELGGISTDTQYF. The CDR3 DNA follows: TGTGCCAGCAGTGAATTAGGGGGTATTAGCACAGATACGCAGTATTTT.

The chain recombines TRBV5-1 with TRBJ2-2; D perhaps matches TRBD2 (5 bases). The CDR3 loop spans 16 amino acids. Germline V CDR1 and CDR2: SGHRS, YFSETQ. The ends were cut back, 0 bases at V and 1 base at J, with 10 bases in the middle. CDR3 protein: CASSLVGVMNTGELFF. In nucleotides, the CDR3 is TGCGCCAGCAGCTTGGTCGGGGTTATGAACACCGGGGAGCTGTTTTTT.

This clone was observed once. This chain links TRBV30 with TRBJ2-7, with D tentatively TRBD1 (5 bases). The CDR3 has 14 amino acids. Germline V gene sequence: CDR1 GTSNPN, CDR2 SVGIG (reference sequence). Trimming left V 4 bases short and J 0 bases short, with 13 bases between. The CDR3: CAWKSDRGSYEQYF. The CDR3 nucleotides read TGTGCCTGGAAAAGCGACAGAGGCTCCTACGAGCAGTACTTC.

The chain uses TRBV13 and TRBJ1-1; D is uncertain. CDR1 is PRHDT and CDR2 is FYEKMQ in the germline V gene (reference sequence). V was cut by 3 bases and J by 6 bases, with 11 bases left in between. The CDR3 extends over 13 amino acids. For the CDR3, the DNA is TGTGCCAGCAGCTTCGGCAGACTCCCTGAAGCTTTCTTT. Its translation: CASSFGRLPEAFF. Combining the CDR3 with reference TRBV13 and TRBJ1-1 gives the whole variable domain AAGVIQSPRHLIKEKRETATLKCYPIPRHDTVYWYQQGPGQDPQFLISFYEKMQSDKGSIPDRFSAQQFSDYHSELNMSSLELGDSALYFCASSFGRLPEAFFGQGTRLTVV.

The chain is built from TRBV27 and TRBJ2-3; the D is unclear. Looked up from germline, CDR1 is MNHEY and CDR2 is SMNVEV (reference sequence). V lost 6 bases to trimming and J lost 4 bases, with 14 bases between them. CDR3 size: 14 residues. For the CDR3, the DNA is TGTGCCAGCAGAATACACCTCCGGGCAGATACGCAGTATTTT. Translating it yields CASRIHLRADTQYF.

The rearrangement joins TRBV19 to TRBJ2-3; the match to TRBD2 covers 11 bases. Germline-derived CDR1 and CDR2 are LNHDA and SQIVND (reference sequence). The CDR3 has 17 residues. Trimming at V came to 3 bases and at J to 4 bases, leaving 9 bases not matched to a gene. The CDR3 DNA sequence: TGTGCCAGTAGTATTTCGGTAGCGGGAGGGTTAGCAGATACGCAGTATTTT. It encodes CASSISVAGGLADTQYF.

This clone showed up just once. The chain employs TRBV28 and TRBJ1-5; the D gene is possibly TRBD1 (5 bases). The CDR3 loop spans 15 amino acids. V gave up 8 bases and J gave up 0 bases, with 14 bases separating them. Germline V gene data show CDR1 as MDHEN and CDR2 as SYDVKM. The CDR3 nucleotides read TGTGCCAGCGACGGGCGGGACTATAGCAATCAGCCCCAGCATTTT. This translates into CASDGRDYSNQPQHF. The variable domain in full, with the rest retrieved from reference TRBV28 and TRBJ1-5, is DVKVTQSSRYLVKRTGEKVFLECVQDMDHENMFWYRQDPGLGLRLIYFSYDVKMKEKGDIPEGYSVSREKKERFSLILESASTNQTSMYLCASDGRDYSNQPQHFGDGTRLSIL.

The chain has TRBV14 and TRBJ1-5, with TRBD1 matching 8 bases. The CDR3 has 17 amino acids. With 4 bases clipped from V and 6 bases from J, the junction kept 14 bases outside the gene matches. Germline values: CDR1 SGHDN, CDR2 FVKESK. The CDR3 DNA sequence: TGTGCCAGCAGCCTTCGGAGGGACAGGCTAAATTGTCAGCCCCAGCATTTT. It translates to CASSLRRDRLNCQPQHF.

The chain employs TRBV30 and TRBJ1-2, with no clear D. From germline, CDR1 is GTSNPN and CDR2 SVGIG (reference sequence). The V end lost 0 bases, the J end lost 8 bases, and 13 bases lay between the germline ends. The CDR3 has 13 residues. The chain's CDR3 is CAWSVRSPWGYTF. The CDR3 DNA is TGTGCCTGGAGTGTGAGAAGTCCGTGGGGCTACACCTTC. The full variable domain, with the rest looked up from reference TRBV30 and TRBJ1-2, is SQTIHQWPATLVQPVGSPLSLECTVEGTSNPNLYWYRQAAGRGLQLLFYSVGIGQISSEVPQNLSASRPQDRQFILSSKKLLLSDSGFYLCAWSVRSPWGYTFGSGTRLTVV.

Concerning this clone itself: A read error may account for a junction end that differs from germline. The chain uses TRBV7-6 and TRBJ1-1; D gene ambiguous. The germline gives CDR1 SGHVS, CDR2 FNYEAQ. The CDR3 spans 14 residues. The CDR3 protein is CASSLDGMNAEAFF. In DNA, the CDR3 is TGTGCCAGCAGCTTAGACGGTATGAACGCTGAAGCTTTCTTT.

In regard to this clone: Other DNA sequences in this specimen translate into the identical CDR3. The chain employs TRBV5-1 and TRBJ1-1; D may be TRBD1 (5 bases). There are 12 residues in the CDR3. Trimming took off 0 bases at V and 8 bases at J, with 8 bases between the two ends. Germline V gene sequence: CDR1 SGHRS, CDR2 YFSETQ. The CDR3 sequence is CASSLDRSEAFF. CDR3 coding DNA: TGCGCCAGCAGCTTGGACAGGTCGGAAGCTTTCTTT.

The gene calls are TRBV6-5 and TRBJ2-3; 7 positions match TRBD2. The CDR3 runs 15 residues. The V gene end was trimmed by 7 bases and the J gene end by 0 bases; junction bases not matched to a gene: 7. The germline CDR1 and CDR2 sequences are MNHEY and SVGAGI. The CDR3 DNA reads TGTGCCAGCAACTTCGGCGGGGGTAGCACAGATACGCAGTATTTT. This gives the protein CASNFGGGSTDTQYF.

J is TRBJ1-1 and V is TRBV29-1; TRBD1 aligns across 7 bases. The junction had 7 bases not matched to a gene; V was cut back by 8 bases and J by 1 base. The germline V gene encodes CDR1 SQVTM and CDR2 ANQGSEA. The CDR3 contains 13 residues. The CDR3 nucleotides read TGCAGCACTCGGGGACAGCCGAACACTGAAGCTTTCTTT. Residues: CSTRGQPNTEAFF.